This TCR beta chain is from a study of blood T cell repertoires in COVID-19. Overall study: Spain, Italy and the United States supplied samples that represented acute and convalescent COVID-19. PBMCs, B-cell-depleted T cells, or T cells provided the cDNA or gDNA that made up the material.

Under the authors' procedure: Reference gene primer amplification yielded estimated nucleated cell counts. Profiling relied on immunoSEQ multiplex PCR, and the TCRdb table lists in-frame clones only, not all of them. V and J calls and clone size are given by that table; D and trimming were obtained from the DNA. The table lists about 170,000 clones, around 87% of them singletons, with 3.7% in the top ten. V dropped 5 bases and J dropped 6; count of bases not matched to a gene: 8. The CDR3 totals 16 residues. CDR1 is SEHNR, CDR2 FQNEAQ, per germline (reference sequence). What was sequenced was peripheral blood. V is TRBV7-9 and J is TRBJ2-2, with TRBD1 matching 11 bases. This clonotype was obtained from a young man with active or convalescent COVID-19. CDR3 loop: CASSGPGQGEAGELFF. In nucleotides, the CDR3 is TGTGCCAGCAGCGGACCGGGACAGGGGGAGGCCGGGGAGCTGTTTTTT.